This T cell receptor (beta chain) was captured in a study of cytomegalovirus exposure and HLA in healthy donors. Study-wide results and caveats: Among TCR sequences, most were rare, though some public TCRs appeared in many donors. The classifier was said to identify cytomegalovirus status with high specificity and sensitivity. The TCR clusters that emerged in the first cohort tended, a later analysis found, to co-occur in the 110 or so validation repertoires. Some TCR beta chains (more than 150 of them) were listed as cytomegalovirus-associated.

Points on this clone: Its antigen is unidentified.

Deletions cut 5 bases from V and 14 bases from J, with 19 bases between. CDR3 length equals 13 residues. Germline V gives CDR1 MNHNS, CDR2 SASEGT. Here immunoSEQ multiplex PCR was the method, and the copy in TCRdb shows in-frame clones only, minus some. The sample holds 200,000 or so clones; 75% to 95% are singletons and the top ten take roughly 1%. The chain joins TRBV6-1 to TRBJ2-1; D is perhaps TRBD1 (6 bases). The receptor comes from a woman aged 18-29 years in good health and CMV-seronegative. Sequencing used PBMCs. In nucleotides, the CDR3 is TGTGCCAGCAGTACCCGTGGGGGCGGTTTGGAGTTCTTC. Translated: CASSTRGGGLEFF.